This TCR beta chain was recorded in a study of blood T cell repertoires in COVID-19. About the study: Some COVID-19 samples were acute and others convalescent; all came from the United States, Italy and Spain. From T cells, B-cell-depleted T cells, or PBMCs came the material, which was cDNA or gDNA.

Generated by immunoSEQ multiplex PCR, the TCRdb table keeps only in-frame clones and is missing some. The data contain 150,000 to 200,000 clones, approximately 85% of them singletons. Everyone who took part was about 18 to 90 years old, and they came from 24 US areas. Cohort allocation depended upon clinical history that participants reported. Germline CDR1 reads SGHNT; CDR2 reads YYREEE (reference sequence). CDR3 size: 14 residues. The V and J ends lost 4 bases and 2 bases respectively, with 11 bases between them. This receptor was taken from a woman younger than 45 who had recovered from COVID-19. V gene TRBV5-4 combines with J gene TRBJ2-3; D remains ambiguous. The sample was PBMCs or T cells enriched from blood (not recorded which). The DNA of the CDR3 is TGTGCCAGCAGCCACCTAGGCCTCACAGATACGCAGTATTTT. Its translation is CASSHLGLTDTQYF.